This paragraph reports one T cell receptor beta chain. CDR1 is LGHDT, CDR2 YNNKEL, per germline (reference sequence). This CDR3 is built from 13 residues. Trimming removed 1 base at V and 4 bases at J, with 4 bases between. Sequencing used immunoSEQ multiplex PCR; TCRdb keeps in-frame clones, though not all of them. The table includes around 230,000 clones, over 70% detected once. The sample is drawn from a study of blood T cell repertoires in COVID-19. Study overall: There were acute and convalescent COVID-19 samples, and they came from the United States, Italy and Spain. The cDNA or gDNA used as material had been derived from T cells, B-cell-depleted T cells, or PBMCs.

Specimen: peripheral blood. The TCR comes from a woman aged 80 or over with acute or convalescent COVID-19. The chain employs TRBV3-1 (or the pseudogene TRBV3-2) and TRBJ2-2, with D hard to call. The chain's CDR3 is CASSQVITGELFF. The CDR3 DNA follows: TGTGCCAGCAGCCAAGTAATCACCGGGGAGCTGTTTTTT.